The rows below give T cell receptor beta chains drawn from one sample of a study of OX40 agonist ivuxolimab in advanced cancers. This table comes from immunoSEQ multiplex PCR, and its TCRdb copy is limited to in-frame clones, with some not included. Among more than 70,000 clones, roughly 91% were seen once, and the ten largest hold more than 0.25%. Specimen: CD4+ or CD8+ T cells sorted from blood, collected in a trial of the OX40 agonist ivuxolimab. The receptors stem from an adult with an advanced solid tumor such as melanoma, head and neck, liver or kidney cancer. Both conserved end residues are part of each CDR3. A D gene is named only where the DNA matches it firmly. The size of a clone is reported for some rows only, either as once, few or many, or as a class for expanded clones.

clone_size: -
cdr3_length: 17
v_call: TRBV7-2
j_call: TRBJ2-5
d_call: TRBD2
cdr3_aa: CASSLATSGREQETQYF
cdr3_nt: TGTGCCAGCAGCTTAGCGACTAGCGGGAGGGAACAAGAGACCCAGTACTTC

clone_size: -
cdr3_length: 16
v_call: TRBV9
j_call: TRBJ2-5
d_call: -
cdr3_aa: CASSEGVGGGQETQYF
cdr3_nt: TGTGCCAGCAGCGAGGGAGTAGGAGGGGGCCAAGAGACCCAGTACTTC

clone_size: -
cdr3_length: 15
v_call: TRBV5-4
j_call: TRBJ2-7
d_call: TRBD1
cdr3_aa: CASSLPGTGRNEQYF
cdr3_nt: TGTGCCAGCAGCTTACCCGGGACAGGGCGGAACGAGCAGTACTTC

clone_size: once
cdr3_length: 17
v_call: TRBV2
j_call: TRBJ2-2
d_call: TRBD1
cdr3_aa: CASSLTGPNDQTRELFF
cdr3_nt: TGTGCCAGCAGCCTGACAGGGCCGAACGACCAAACCCGGGAGCTGTTTTTT

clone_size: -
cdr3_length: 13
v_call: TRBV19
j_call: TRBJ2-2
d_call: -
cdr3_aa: CASSPANTGELFF
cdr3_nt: TGTGCCAGTAGTCCGGCGAACACCGGGGAGCTGTTTTTT

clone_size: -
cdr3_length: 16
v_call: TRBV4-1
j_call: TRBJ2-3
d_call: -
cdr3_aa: CASSRGQGAGEVTQYF
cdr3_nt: TGCGCCAGCAGCCGTGGACAGGGAGCGGGAGAGGTAACGCAGTATTTT

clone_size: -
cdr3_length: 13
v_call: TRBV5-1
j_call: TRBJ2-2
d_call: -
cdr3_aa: CASSLEADRELFF
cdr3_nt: TGCGCCAGCAGCTTGGAGGCAGACCGGGAGCTGTTTTTT

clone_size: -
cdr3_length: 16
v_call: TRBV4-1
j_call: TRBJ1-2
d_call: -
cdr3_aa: CASSQDPGRQTYGYTF
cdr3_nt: TGCGCCAGCAGCCAAGATCCAGGCAGACAAACTTATGGCTACACCTTC

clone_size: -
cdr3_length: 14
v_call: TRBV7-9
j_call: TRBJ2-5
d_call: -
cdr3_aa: CASSFRTVQETQYF
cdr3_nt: TGTGCCAGCAGCTTCCGGACAGTGCAAGAGACCCAGTACTTC

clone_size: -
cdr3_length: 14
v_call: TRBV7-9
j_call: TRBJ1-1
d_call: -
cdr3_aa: CASSRRTVNTEAFF
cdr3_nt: TGTGCCAGCAGCCGCAGGACGGTGAACACTGAAGCTTTCTTT

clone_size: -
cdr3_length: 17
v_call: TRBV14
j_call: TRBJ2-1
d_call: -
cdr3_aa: CASSQGLLPSSYNEQFF
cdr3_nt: TGTGCCAGCAGCCAAGGTTTGCTCCCGAGCTCCTACAATGAGCAGTTCTTC

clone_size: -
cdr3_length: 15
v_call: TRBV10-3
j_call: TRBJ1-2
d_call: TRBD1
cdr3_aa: CAISDPGGGGEGYTF
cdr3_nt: TGTGCCATCAGTGATCCGGGAGGAGGGGGCGAAGGCTACACCTTC

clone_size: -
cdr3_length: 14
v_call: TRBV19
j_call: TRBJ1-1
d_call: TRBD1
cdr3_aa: CASTRTGVNTEAFF
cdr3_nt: TGTGCCAGTACCCGGACAGGGGTGAACACTGAAGCTTTCTTT

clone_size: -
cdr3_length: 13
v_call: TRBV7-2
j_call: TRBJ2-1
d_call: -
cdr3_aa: CASSLDWSGEQFF
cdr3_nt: TGTGCCAGCAGCCTCGACTGGTCCGGCGAGCAGTTCTTC

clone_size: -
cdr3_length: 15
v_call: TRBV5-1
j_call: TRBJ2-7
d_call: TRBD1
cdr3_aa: CASSFLGTGPYEQYF
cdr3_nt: TGCGCCAGCAGCTTCCTTGGGACAGGGCCCTACGAGCAGTACTTC

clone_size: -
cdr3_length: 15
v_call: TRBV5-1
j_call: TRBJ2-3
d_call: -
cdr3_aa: CASSLAGQTQDTQYF
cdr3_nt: TGCGCCAGCAGCTTGGCGGGGCAAACTCAAGATACGCAGTATTTT

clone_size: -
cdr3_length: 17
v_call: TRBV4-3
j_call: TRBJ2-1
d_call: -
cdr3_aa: CASSPTLASTLYNEQFF
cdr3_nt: TGCGCCAGCAGCCCCACGCTAGCCTCTACTCTCTACAATGAGCAGTTCTTC

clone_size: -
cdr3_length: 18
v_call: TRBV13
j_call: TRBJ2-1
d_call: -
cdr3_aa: CASSSRRYGRSSYNEQFF
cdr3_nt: TGTGCCAGCAGCTCCCGTCGCTATGGGCGGAGCTCCTACAATGAGCAGTTCTTC

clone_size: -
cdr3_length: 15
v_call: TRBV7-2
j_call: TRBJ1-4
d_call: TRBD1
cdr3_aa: CASSPRTGTNEKLFF
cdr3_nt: TGTGCCAGCAGCCCAAGGACAGGGACTAATGAAAAACTGTTTTTT

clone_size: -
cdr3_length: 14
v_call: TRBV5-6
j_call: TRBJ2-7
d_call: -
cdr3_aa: CASSLQGSSYEQYF
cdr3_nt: TGTGCCAGCAGCTTACAGGGTTCGTCCTACGAGCAGTACTTC

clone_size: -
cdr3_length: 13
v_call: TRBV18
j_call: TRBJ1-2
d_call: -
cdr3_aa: CASSPTGAEGYTF
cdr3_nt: TGTGCCAGCTCACCGACGGGGGCGGAAGGCTACACCTTC

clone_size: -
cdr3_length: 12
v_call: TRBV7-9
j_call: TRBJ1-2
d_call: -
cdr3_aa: CASSPGGYGYTF
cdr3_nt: TGTGCCAGCAGCCCTGGGGGCTATGGCTACACCTTC

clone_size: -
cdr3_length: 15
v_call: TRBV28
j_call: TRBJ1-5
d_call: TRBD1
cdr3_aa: CASRPTGGGNQPQHF
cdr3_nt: TGTGCCAGCAGACCGACAGGGGGCGGCAATCAGCCCCAGCATTTT

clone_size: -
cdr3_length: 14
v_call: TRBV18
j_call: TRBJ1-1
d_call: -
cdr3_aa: CASSPGRENTEAFF
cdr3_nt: TGTGCCAGCTCACCTGGCAGGGAAAACACTGAAGCTTTCTTT

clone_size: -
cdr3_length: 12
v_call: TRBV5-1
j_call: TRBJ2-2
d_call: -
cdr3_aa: CASSFTAGELFF
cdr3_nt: TGCGCCAGCAGCTTCACGGCCGGGGAGCTGTTTTTT

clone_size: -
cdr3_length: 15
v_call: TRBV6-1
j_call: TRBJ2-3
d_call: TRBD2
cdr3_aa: CASSLRTSATDTQYF
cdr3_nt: TGTGCCAGCAGTTTGCGGACTAGCGCCACAGATACGCAGTATTTT

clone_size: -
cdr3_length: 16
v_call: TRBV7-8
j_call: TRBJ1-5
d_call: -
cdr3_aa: CAGSLSLGARNQPQHF
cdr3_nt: TGTGCCGGCAGCTTAAGTCTTGGGGCAAGGAATCAGCCCCAGCATTTT

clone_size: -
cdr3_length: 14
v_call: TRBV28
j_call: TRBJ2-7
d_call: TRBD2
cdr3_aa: CASSPPGGGDEQYF
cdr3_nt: TGTGCCAGCAGTCCCCCGGGGGGTGGGGACGAGCAGTACTTC

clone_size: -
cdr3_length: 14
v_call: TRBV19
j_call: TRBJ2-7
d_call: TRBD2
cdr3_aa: CASSGPSGSYEQYF
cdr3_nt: TGTGCCAGTAGTGGGCCTAGCGGGAGCTACGAGCAGTACTTC